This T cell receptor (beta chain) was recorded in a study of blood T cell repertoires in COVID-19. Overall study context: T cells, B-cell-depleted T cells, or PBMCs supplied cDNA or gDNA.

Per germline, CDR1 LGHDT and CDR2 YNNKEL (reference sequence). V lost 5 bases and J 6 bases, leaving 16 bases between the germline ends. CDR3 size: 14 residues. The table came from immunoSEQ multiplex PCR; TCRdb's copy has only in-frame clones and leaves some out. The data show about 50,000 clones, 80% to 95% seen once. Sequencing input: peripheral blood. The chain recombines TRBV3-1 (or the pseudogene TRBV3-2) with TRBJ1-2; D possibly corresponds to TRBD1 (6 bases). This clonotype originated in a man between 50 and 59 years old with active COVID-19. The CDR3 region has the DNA TGTGCCAGCAGCTCTCGACAGGTCGGGGATGGCTACACCTTC. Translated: CASSSRQVGDGYTF.